Each of the 29 T cell receptor beta chains below was sequenced from the same sample in a study of technical replicates of blood from several donors. The repertoire was sequenced with immunoSEQ multiplex PCR; TCRdb's copy has only in-frame clones and lacks some. The data show about 93,000 clones, about 96% seen once. The sequencing sample was made of T cells isolated from PBMCs. The receptors were gathered from a human donor in good health.

This chain connects TRBV5-1 to TRBJ1-2; D is possibly TRBD1 (6 bases). The germline V gene has CDR1 SGHRS and CDR2 YFSETQ. There are 16 residues in the CDR3. The V end lost 0 bases, the J end lost 8 bases, and 20 bases lay between the germline ends. In nucleotides, the CDR3 is TGCGCCAGCAGCTTGGCTGGGGGCAGTGCCTCATACGGCTACACCTTC. This gives the protein CASSLAGGSASYGYTF.

The V call is TRBV7-9, the J call TRBJ1-2, with D possibly TRBD1 on 6 matching bases. Trimming removed 5 bases from V and 4 bases from J, with 20 bases in between. This CDR3 has 16 residues. From germline, CDR1 is SEHNR and CDR2 FQNEAQ (reference sequence). The CDR3: CASSHKSDSVGYGYTF. The CDR3 coding sequence is TGTGCCAGCAGCCACAAATCGGACAGTGTGGGCTATGGCTACACCTTC.

The chain uses TRBV7-9 and TRBJ2-3; 8 bases align to TRBD2. J lost 6 bases, V lost 6 bases, and 8 bases had no gene match. Looked up from germline, CDR1 is SEHNR and CDR2 is FQNEAQ (reference sequence). This CDR3 region has 14 residues. CDR3 bases: TGTGCCAGCAGTTCCGGGACTAGTTACGATACGCAGTATTTT. Translation gives CASSSGTSYDTQYF.

The rearrangement uses TRBV5-1 and TRBJ2-1; D is perhaps TRBD2 (7 bases). In germline, CDR1 is SGHRS, CDR2 YFSETQ. The CDR3 is 17 amino acids. Trimming pared 2 bases from V and 4 bases from J, leaving 19 bases between. The DNA for the CDR3 is TGCGCCAGCAGCTTAGGGGGGGCGGGGCCCATGTACAATGAGCAGTTCTTC. Amino acids: CASSLGGAGPMYNEQFF.

This chain joins TRBV29-1 and TRBJ1-2; D is uncertain. CDR1 and CDR2 from the germline V gene are SQVTM and ANQGSEA. Trimming removed 2 bases at V and 7 bases at J, with 23 bases between. CDR3 size: 16 residues. In DNA, the CDR3 is TGCAGCGTTGAAAAGAATCGGGGAAGCCCCTTCCGTGGCTACACCTTC. Its protein product is CSVEKNRGSPFRGYTF. Drawing the rest from reference TRBV29-1 and TRBJ1-2, the complete variable domain is SAVISQKPSRDICQRGTSLTIQCQVDSQVTMMFWYRQQPGQSLTLIATANQGSEATYESGFVIDKFPISRPNLTFSTLTVSNMSPEDSSIYLCSVEKNRGSPFRGYTFGSGTRLTVV.

This clone came up once. CDR3 DNA sequence: TGTGCCAGCAGTCCTGGACTTTTTTCGGGAGGATCCTACAATGAGCAGTTCTTC. This encodes CASSPGLFSGGSYNEQFF. The chain carries TRBV28 and TRBJ2-1; TRBD2 agrees at 7 bases. J was trimmed by 1 base and V by 5 bases; bases with no gene match: 14. CDR3 length: 18 residues. Per germline, CDR1 MDHEN and CDR2 SYDVKM.

Only one count was recorded for this clone. The chain employs TRBV4-1 and TRBJ1-1; possible D gene TRBD1, 5 bases. Germline V lookup: CDR1 MGHRA, CDR2 YSYEKL. CDR3 length: 14 amino acids. The V end was cut by 3 bases, the J end by 1 base, with 9 bases between. In DNA, the CDR3 is TGCGCCAGCAGCCACCCCAGGGAGAACACTGAAGCTTTCTTT. Amino acids: CASSHPRENTEAFF.

The chain joins TRBV5-4 to TRBJ1-5; the D is unclear. Germline V gene sequence: CDR1 SGHNT, CDR2 YYREEE (reference sequence). The CDR3 is made up of 14 amino acids. Trimming left V 0 bases short and J 3 bases short, with 7 bases between. This chain's CDR3 is CASSLGGLNQPQHF. DNA of the CDR3: TGTGCCAGCAGCTTGGGTGGGCTCAATCAGCCCCAGCATTTT.

The chain combines TRBV7-9 with TRBJ2-7; 9 bases line up with TRBD1. This CDR3 spans 18 amino acids. V was clipped by 5 bases and J by 6 bases; unmatched bases: 20. The germline CDR1 and CDR2 sequences are SEHNR and FQNEAQ (reference sequence). The CDR3 DNA follows: TGTGCCAGCAGCCCACCGTTTCGGGACAGGGATTGGGCGGGCGAGCAGTACTTC. Protein sequence: CASSPPFRDRDWAGEQYF.

The chain carries TRBV27 and TRBJ1-6; 10 nucleotides agree with TRBD1. The CDR3 has 15 amino acids. V lost 4 bases, J lost 8 bases, and 5 bases stayed unmatched. Germline-derived CDR1 and CDR2 are MNHEY and SMNVEV (reference sequence). The CDR3 sequence: CASSSRDRGYSPLHF. CDR3 sequence (DNA): TGTGCCAGCAGTTCTAGGGACAGGGGCTATTCACCCCTCCACTTT.

The CDR3 reads CASSYTTLDRKNGYTF. The CDR3 DNA reads TGTGCCAGCAGTTACACCACGCTGGACAGGAAGAATGGCTACACCTTC. The rearrangement joins TRBV6-5 to TRBJ1-2, with 7 bases lining up with TRBD1. Per the germline V gene, CDR1 is MNHEY and CDR2 is SVGAGI. The junction had 12 bases not matched to a gene; V was cut back by 2 bases and J by 6 bases. There are 16 residues in the CDR3.

The V call is TRBV11-3, the J call TRBJ2-1, with a tentative D call TRBD2 (5 bases). Germline V gives CDR1 SGHNT, CDR2 YENEEA. CDR3 length equals 18 residues. V lost 4 bases and J 2 bases, leaving 21 bases between the germline ends. CDR3 DNA sequence: TGTGCCAGCAGCTCATTCGGCGGCCCGGGTAGCGCCTACAATGAGCAGTTCTTC. This codes for CASSSFGGPGSAYNEQFF.

This chain uses TRBV2 with TRBJ2-1; TRBD1 aligns across 10 bases. V was clipped by 6 bases and J by 6 bases; unmatched bases: 8. The CDR3 covers 15 residues. CDR1 is SNHLY and CDR2 is FYNNEI in the germline V gene. CDR3 in DNA: TGTGCCAGCAGAGTGGACAGGGGGTCGGCCAATGAGCAGTTCTTC. Its translation: CASRVDRGSANEQFF. The full variable domain, completed using reference TRBV2 and TRBJ2-1, is EPEVTQTPSHQVTQMGQEVILRCVPISNHLYFYWYRQILGQKVEFLVSFYNNEISEKSEIFDDQFSVERPDGSNFTLKIRSTKLEDSAMYFCASRVDRGSANEQFFGPGTRLTVL.

V gene TRBV5-4 combines with J gene TRBJ2-2; possible D gene TRBD1, 6 bases. Germline CDR1 SGHNT, CDR2 YYREEE (reference sequence). The V end was cut by 5 bases, the J end by 4 bases, with 9 bases between. The CDR3 contains 13 residues. The CDR3 DNA follows: TGTGCCAGCAGGCCAGGGGTCACCGGGGAGCTGTTTTTT. It translates to CASRPGVTGELFF.

This CDR3 is CASSAGAREAFF. CDR3 DNA: TGTGCCAGCAGCGCTGGGGCGCGTGAAGCTTTCTTT. The V and J genes are TRBV11-2 and TRBJ1-1; tentative D call: TRBD1 (5 bases). The CDR3 has 12 amino acids. Germline loops: CDR1 SGHAT, CDR2 FQNNGV. Trimming left V 5 bases short and J 7 bases short, with 11 bases between.

The table lists this clone with a count of one. V gene TRBV7-2 combines with J gene TRBJ2-3, with 8 bases fitting TRBD2. Germline values: CDR1 SGHTA, CDR2 FQGNSA. V was pared by 1 base and J by 3 bases, with 3 bases of the junction left unmatched. This CDR3 spans 15 amino acids. The DNA for the CDR3 is TGTGCCAGCAGCTTAGAAGGCGGGGGGACAGATACGCAGTATTTT. Its translation is CASSLEGGGTDTQYF.

This chain connects TRBV15 to TRBJ1-1; D unclear. The CDR3 length is 15 residues. The V gene lost 0 bases and the J gene lost 5 bases, with 13 bases spanning the gap. The germline V gene has CDR1 LNHNV and CDR2 YYDKDF (reference sequence). As DNA, the CDR3 is TGTGCCACCAGCAGAGATCGAGAACCTTTTACTGAAGCTTTCTTT. Translated, it gives CATSRDREPFTEAFF.

This clone was observed a single time. The V gene is TRBV5-6, the J gene TRBJ2-3, with 14 bases identical to TRBD2. Per the germline V gene, CDR1 is SGHDT and CDR2 is YYEEEE. The ends lost 1 base at V and 6 bases at J; junction bases unmatched: 13. The CDR3 extends over 19 amino acids. The CDR3 sequence: CASSLTTGTSGSVADTQYF. CDR3 bases: TGTGCCAGCAGCTTGACAACCGGGACTAGCGGGAGTGTGGCTGATACGCAGTATTTT.

This chain joins TRBV6-1 and TRBJ1-3; 9 nucleotides align to TRBD1. The length of the CDR3 is 16 residues. The ends lost 3 bases at V and 4 bases at J; junction bases unmatched: 7. Germline values: CDR1 MNHNS, CDR2 SASEGT. CDR3 in amino acids: CASSEPGQGGGNTIYF. The CDR3 DNA reads TGTGCCAGCAGTGAGCCGGGACAGGGAGGCGGAAACACCATATATTTT.

The chain carries TRBV5-1 and TRBJ2-7; 8 bases align to TRBD1. CDR1 and CDR2 from the germline V gene are SGHRS and YFSETQ. The CDR3 consists of 14 residues. V shed 4 bases, J shed 5 bases, and the junction held 8 bases outside the gene matches. CDR3 nucleotides: TGCGCCAGCAGCCCGGGACAGGTACTGAACGAGCAGTACTTC. Translated, it gives CASSPGQVLNEQYF.

The rearrangement joins TRBV7-9 to TRBJ1-6; D gene uncertain. Germline V gene sequence: CDR1 SEHNR, CDR2 FQNEAQ (reference sequence). CDR3 length equals 12 residues. V was pared by 3 bases and J by 7 bases, with 4 bases between. CDR3: CASSFENSPLHF. As DNA, the CDR3 is TGTGCCAGCAGCTTCGAGAATTCACCCCTCCACTTT.

The chain joins TRBV12-5 to TRBJ1-4, with unresolved D. The ends were cut back, 4 bases at V and 6 bases at J, with 18 bases in the middle. The length of the CDR3 is 16 residues. The germline V gene encodes CDR1 LGHNT and CDR2 FRNRAP. The CDR3 sequence: CASGYSGRRIDEKLFF. The CDR3 region has the DNA TGTGCTAGTGGTTACTCCGGACGGAGGATAGATGAAAAACTGTTTTTT. The variable domain in full, completed from reference TRBV12-5 and TRBJ1-4, reads DARVTQTPRHKVTEMGQEVTMRCQPILGHNTVFWYRQTMMQGLELLAYFRNRAPLDDSGMPKDRFSAEMPDATLATLKIQPSEPRDSAVYFCASGYSGRRIDEKLFFGSGTQLSVL.

The rearrangement joins TRBV5-1 to TRBJ2-2; 8 bases align to TRBD2. Germline V gene sequence: CDR1 SGHRS, CDR2 YFSETQ. Losses at the gene ends were 3 bases for V and 4 bases for J; bases not matched to a gene: 23. The CDR3 covers 21 residues. This chain's CDR3 is CASSSARSGSIRVRVTGELFF. DNA of the CDR3: TGCGCCAGCAGCTCGGCGCGCAGCGGGAGTATTCGGGTTCGTGTCACCGGGGAGCTGTTTTTT.

The CDR3: CASSESDRADGYTF. CDR3 DNA: TGCGCCAGCAGTGAGTCAGACAGGGCGGATGGCTACACCTTC. The V call is TRBV10-1, the J call TRBJ1-2, with 7 bases matching TRBD1. This CDR3 is built from 14 residues. Trimming took 0 bases from V and 6 from J; bases not matched to a gene: 4. Germline CDR1 WNHNN, CDR2 SYGVQD (reference sequence).

The CDR3 DNA sequence: TGTGCCAGCAGCTTAAGAGAAAATCTCGAGACCCAGTACTTC. Translation gives CASSLRENLETQYF. The chain has TRBV11-3 and TRBJ2-5; D ambiguous. The V gene's germline CDR1 is SGHNT and CDR2 YENEEA. The CDR3 has 14 residues. The V gene lost 2 bases and the J gene lost 5 bases, with 12 bases spanning the gap.

The gene calls are TRBV15 and TRBJ2-1; D perhaps matches TRBD1 (5 bases). The CDR3 extends over 16 amino acids. Germline-derived CDR1 and CDR2 are LNHNV and YYDKDF (reference sequence). The V end lost 1 base, the J end lost 0 bases, and 10 bases lay between the germline ends. This CDR3 is CATSRVKGNSYNEQFF. The CDR3 DNA sequence: TGTGCCACCAGCAGAGTCAAGGGGAACTCCTACAATGAGCAGTTCTTC.

This clone was seen only once. The CDR3 coding sequence is TGTGCCAGCAGTCCTGGGGCGACGGTGAATGAAAAACTGTTTTTT. It codes for CASSPGATVNEKLFF. The genes are TRBV28 and TRBJ1-4, with D possibly TRBD1 on 5 matching bases. V was pared by 5 bases and J by 5 bases, with 15 bases between. Per germline, CDR1 MDHEN and CDR2 SYDVKM. This CDR3 is built from 15 residues.

V and J are TRBV19 and TRBJ2-7; no firm D call. The CDR3 has 15 residues. Deletions cut 3 bases from V and 6 bases from J, with 18 bases between. CDR1 is LNHDA and CDR2 is SQIVND in the germline V gene (reference sequence). The CDR3 DNA reads as TGTGCCAGTAGTATGTTTTTGGGCAGAAACGGCGAGCAGTACTTC. It codes for CASSMFLGRNGEQYF.

The count of this clone is one. J is TRBJ2-7 and V is TRBV10-3; D is perhaps TRBD1 (5 bases). Germline V gene sequence: CDR1 ENHRY, CDR2 SYGVKD. V lost 6 bases to trimming and J lost 2 bases, with 8 bases between them. This CDR3 spans 12 amino acids. CDR3 nucleotides: TGTGCCATCAGAACGGACACCTACGAGCAGTACTTC. Amino acid sequence: CAIRTDTYEQYF.